Given below is one T cell receptor (beta chain) in context. V shed 7 bases and J shed 0 bases, with 9 bases lying between them. The CDR3 spans 13 residues. Germline CDR1 reads MNHEY; CDR2 reads SVGAGI. The entry originates in a study of T cells in tuberculosis. Sorting used thawed, overnight-rested PBMC stained with anti-CD3, a viability dye and GMM-loaded CD1B tetramer. C32 glucose monomycolate from Rhodococcus equi was loaded onto the CD1B tetramers. TCR-alpha and TCR-beta chains were sequenced unpaired. Assay used: immunoSEQ multiplex PCR; TCRdb lists only in-frame clones, some missing. The table includes about 59,000 clones, roughly 79% detected once.

Sequences were obtained from CD1b-GMM tetramer-negative cells sorted from PBMCs. This chain joins TRBV6-5 and TRBJ1-1; D is unresolved. The source is an adult woman with latent tuberculosis. The CDR3 here is CASKLVMNTEAFF. CDR3 DNA sequence: TGTGCCAGCAAACTAGTCATGAACACTGAAGCTTTCTTT.